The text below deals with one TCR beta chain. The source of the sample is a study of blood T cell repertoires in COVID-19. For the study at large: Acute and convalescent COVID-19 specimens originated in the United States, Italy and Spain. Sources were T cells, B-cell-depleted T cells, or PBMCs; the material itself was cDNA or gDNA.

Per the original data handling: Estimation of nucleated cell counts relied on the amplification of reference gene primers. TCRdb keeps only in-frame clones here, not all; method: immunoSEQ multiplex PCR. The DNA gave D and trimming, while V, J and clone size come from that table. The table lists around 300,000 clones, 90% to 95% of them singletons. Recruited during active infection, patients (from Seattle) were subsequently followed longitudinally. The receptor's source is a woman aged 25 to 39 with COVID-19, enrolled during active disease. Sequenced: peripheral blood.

The CDR3 coding sequence is TGTGCCAGCAGCTTGAGGCTAGCGGGAGTCACAGATACGCAGTATTTT. Protein product: CASSLRLAGVTDTQYF. The gene calls are TRBV5-6 and TRBJ2-3; 10 positions match TRBD2. V was pared by 1 base and J by 2 bases, with 4 bases of the junction left unmatched. The CDR3 is 16 residues long. CDR1 and CDR2 (germline): SGHDT, YYEEEE.